This TCR beta chain appears in the sequencing data of a study of regulatory dendritic cells for organ transplantation. Clones were sequenced by immunoSEQ multiplex PCR, and TCRdb holds only the in-frame ones, with some missing. The profile shows 10,000 to 11,000 clones, just over 65% of them singletons. Study-wide points: Among resting subsets, memory CD8+ cells contained the most alloreactive clonotypes.

CDR1 and CDR2 (germline): MNHEY, SVGAGI. The CDR3 extends over 15 amino acids. The ends lost 6 bases at V and 6 bases at J; junction bases unmatched: 11. Allogeneic regulatory or mature dendritic cells were co-cultured for roughly five days with CFSE-labeled sorted T cells at 1:10. This clone has just a few counts. Its target is unknown. Sequenced input: naive CD4+ T cells from blood cultured with dendritic cells. Described subset: CD45RA+ naive T cells. V is TRBV6-5 and J is TRBJ2-1, with 7 bases matching TRBD1. This sequence was found in a human donor in good health. The CDR3 loop reads CASSLDRAGLNEQFF. In DNA form, the CDR3 reads TGTGCCAGCAGCCTCGACAGGGCAGGACTCAATGAGCAGTTCTTC.